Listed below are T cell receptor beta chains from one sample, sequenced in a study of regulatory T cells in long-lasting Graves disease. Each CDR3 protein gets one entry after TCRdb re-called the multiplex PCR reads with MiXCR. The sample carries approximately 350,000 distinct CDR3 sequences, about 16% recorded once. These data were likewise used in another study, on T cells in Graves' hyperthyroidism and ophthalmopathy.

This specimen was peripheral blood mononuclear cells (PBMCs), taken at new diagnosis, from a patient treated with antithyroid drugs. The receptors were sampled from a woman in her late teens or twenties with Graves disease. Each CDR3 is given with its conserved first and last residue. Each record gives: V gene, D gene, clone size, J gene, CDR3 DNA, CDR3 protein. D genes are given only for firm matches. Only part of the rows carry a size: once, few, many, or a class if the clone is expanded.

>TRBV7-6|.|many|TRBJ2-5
TGTGCCAGCAGCTTAGGACTCCTCCAAGAGACCCAGTACTTC
CASSLGLLQETQYF
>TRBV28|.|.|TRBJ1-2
TGTGCCACAGGGCCACAGGGTTATGGCTACACCTTC
CATGPQGYGYTF
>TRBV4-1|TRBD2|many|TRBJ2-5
TGCGCCAGCAGCCAAAGACTAGCGGGATCCCAAGAGACCCAGTACTTC
CASSQRLAGSQETQYF
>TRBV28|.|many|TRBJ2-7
TGTGCCAGCAGTTTTACTGGAAACTCCTACGAGCAGTACTTC
CASSFTGNSYEQYF
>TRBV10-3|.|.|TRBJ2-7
TGTGCCATCAGCGGGGAGCCGACCTACGAGCAGTACTTC
CAISGEPTYEQYF
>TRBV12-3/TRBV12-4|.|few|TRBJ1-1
TGTGCCAGCAGTTTAAGCGCCAGGAACACTGAAGCTTTCTTT
CASSLSARNTEAFF
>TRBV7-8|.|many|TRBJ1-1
TGTGCCAGCAGCCCCGGACACATTGAAGCTTTCTTT
CASSPGHIEAFF
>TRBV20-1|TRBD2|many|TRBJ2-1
TGCAGTGCTAGAGTCCCGGGAGGGCCGTATGAGCAGTTCTTC
CSARVPGGPYEQFF
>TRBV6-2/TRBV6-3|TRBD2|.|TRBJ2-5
TGTGCCAGCAGTTCCCCCGGACTAGCGGGAGGGTACCAAGAGACCCAGTACTTC
CASSSPGLAGGYQETQYF
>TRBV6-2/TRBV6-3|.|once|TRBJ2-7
TGTGCCAGCAGTGAAGCGGAGGGGGCCGGTTGGTACGAGCAGTACTTC
CASSEAEGAGWYEQYF
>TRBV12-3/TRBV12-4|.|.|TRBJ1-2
TGTGCCAGCAGTTTAGTCCTATCCAGTGACTCCTATGGCTACACCTTC
CASSLVLSSDSYGYTF
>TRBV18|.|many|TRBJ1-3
TGTGCCAGCTCACCATCGCCGGGCCCCTCCGATGGAAACACCATATATTTT
CASSPSPGPSDGNTIYF
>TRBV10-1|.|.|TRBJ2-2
TGCGCCAGCAGCCCGCAGGACGGGGAGCTGTTTTTT
CASSPQDGELFF
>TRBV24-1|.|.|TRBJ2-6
TGTGCCACCAGTGATAATTTAGGGATGACTGGGGCCAACGTCCCGACTTTC
CATSDNLGMTGANVPTF
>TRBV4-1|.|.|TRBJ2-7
TGCGCCAGCAGCCAAGATCCAGGGGTTCTAAACGAGCAGTACTTC
CASSQDPGVLNEQYF
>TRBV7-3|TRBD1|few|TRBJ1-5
TGTGCCAGCAGCCAAGGTCAGGGGGGACAGCCCCAGCATTTT
CASSQGQGGQPQHF
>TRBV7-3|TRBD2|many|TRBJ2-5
TGTGCCAGCAGCTCCAACGGGGGAGCGGGGGAGACCCAGTACTTC
CASSSNGGAGETQYF
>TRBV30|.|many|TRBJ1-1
TGTGCCTGGAGTTACAGGGACTTGAACACTGAAGCTTTCTTT
CAWSYRDLNTEAFF
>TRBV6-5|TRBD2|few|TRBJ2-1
TGTGCCAGCAGTTACTCGATTCTAGCGGTGTACAATGAGCAGTTCTTC
CASSYSILAVYNEQFF
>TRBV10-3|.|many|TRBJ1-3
TGTGCCATCGGGGGGTCGCGAAGGAGCTCTGGAAACACCATATATTTT
CAIGGSRRSSGNTIYF
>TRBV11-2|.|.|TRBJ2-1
TGTGCCAGCAGCCAAGAGGGGGGCAGGGGGGTAGCGGGACTCAATGAGCAGTTCTTC
CASSQEGGRGVAGLNEQFF
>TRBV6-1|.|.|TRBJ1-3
TGTGCCAGCAGTGTTCGCCAGGGCCCTGGAAACACCATATATTTT
CASSVRQGPGNTIYF
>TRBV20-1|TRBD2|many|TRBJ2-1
TGCAGTGCTTCAGATCGGGGGGAGCGGGGTCAGTTCTTC
CSASDRGERGQFF
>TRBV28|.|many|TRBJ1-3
TGTGCCAGCGCCCAGGGTTACGGAAACACCATATATTTT
CASAQGYGNTIYF
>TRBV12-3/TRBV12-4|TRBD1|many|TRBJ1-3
TGTGCCAGCATCAGGGGGAGCTCTGGAAACACCATATATTTT
CASIRGSSGNTIYF
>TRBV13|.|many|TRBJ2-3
TGTGCCAGCAGCTCCAAACTTGAGAGCACAGATACGCAGTATTTT
CASSSKLESTDTQYF
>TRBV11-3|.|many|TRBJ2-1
TGTGCCAGCAGCTTAGGGGCAGGGTGGGATGAGCAGTTCTTC
CASSLGAGWDEQFF
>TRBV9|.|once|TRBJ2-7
TGTGCCAGCAGCGTATCTTACGGAGACTACGAGCAGTACTTC
CASSVSYGDYEQYF
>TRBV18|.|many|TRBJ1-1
TGTGCCAGCTCACCACGGATGACTGAAGCTTTCTTT
CASSPRMTEAFF
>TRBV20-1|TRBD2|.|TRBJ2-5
TGCAGTGTTCACGGACTAGCGGGCCCACCTAACCACCAAGAGGCCCAGTACTTC
CSVHGLAGPPNHQEAQYF
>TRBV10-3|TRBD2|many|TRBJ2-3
TGTGCCATCAGTGAGGATGGGAGGGGTGGCACAGATACGCAGTATTTT
CAISEDGRGGTDTQYF
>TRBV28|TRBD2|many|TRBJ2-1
TGTGCCAGCACCCCCGGGAGGGCCGCGGGGGATGAGCAGTTCTTC
CASTPGRAAGDEQFF
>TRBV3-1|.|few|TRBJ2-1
TGTGCCAGCAGCCAAGGCGGACAAACCTACAATGAGCAGTTCTTC
CASSQGGQTYNEQFF
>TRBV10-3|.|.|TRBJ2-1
TGTGCCGCCCATGCCCGGGACCAAACCCCGTTCTTC
CAAHARDQTPFF
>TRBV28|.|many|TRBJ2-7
TGTGCCAGCACCCCGGTGACAGCTTCCAACTCCTACGAGCAGTACTTC
CASTPVTASNSYEQYF
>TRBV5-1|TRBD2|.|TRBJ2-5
TGCGCCAGCAGCGGCGGCCAGACTAGCGGGGGGGCGGAGACCCAGTACTTC
CASSGGQTSGGAETQYF
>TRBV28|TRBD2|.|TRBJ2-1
TGTGCCACCCTAGGTTCGGGGGAGGGGTTAGAGCAGTTCTTC
CATLGSGEGLEQFF
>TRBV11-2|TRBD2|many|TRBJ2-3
TGTGCCAGCAGCTCCAGACTAGCGGGAGTATTTGCAGATACGCAGTATTTT
CASSSRLAGVFADTQYF
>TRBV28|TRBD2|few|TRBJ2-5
TGTGCCACTTCCGGGACTAGGGCGTTGGAGACCCAGTACTTC
CATSGTRALETQYF
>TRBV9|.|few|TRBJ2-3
TGTGCCAGCAGCCCCACCCCCGTGGGAGATACGCAGTATTTT
CASSPTPVGDTQYF
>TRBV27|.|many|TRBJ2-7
.
CASSTSTGSYEQYF
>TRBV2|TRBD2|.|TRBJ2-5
TGTGCCACCTCGGGGGGAGCTTTCGGAGAGACCCAGTACTTC
CATSGGAFGETQYF
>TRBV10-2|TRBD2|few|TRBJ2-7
TGCGCCAGCATCATCGGACTAGCGGGGGGGCGTGAGCAGTACTTC
CASIIGLAGGREQYF
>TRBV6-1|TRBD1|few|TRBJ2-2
TGTGCCAGCACCATGGGACAGGGAACCACCGGGGAGCTGTTTTTT
CASTMGQGTTGELFF
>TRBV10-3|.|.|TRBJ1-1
TGTGCCATCAGTGGGGGTGTGGACACTGAAGCTTTCTTT
CAISGGVDTEAFF
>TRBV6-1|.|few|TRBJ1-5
TGTGCCAGCCGGGGGGCGCGGGGCAATCAGCCCCAGCATTTT
CASRGARGNQPQHF
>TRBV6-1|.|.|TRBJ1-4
TGTGCCAGCAGTAGGTCGAGACCAACTAATGAAAAACTGTTTTTT
CASSRSRPTNEKLFF
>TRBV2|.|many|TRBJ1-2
TGTGCCAGCAGATATACAGGAGGAGGCTACACCTTC
CASRYTGGGYTF
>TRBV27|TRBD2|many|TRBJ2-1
TGTGCCAGCAGCCCGGAACTAGCGGGGTACAATGAGCAGTTCTTC
CASSPELAGYNEQFF
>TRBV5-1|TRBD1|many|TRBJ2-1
TGCGCCAGCTCACAGGGACAGGGGGGTGAGCAGTTCTTC
CASSQGQGGEQFF
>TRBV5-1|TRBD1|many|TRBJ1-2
TGCGCCAGCAGCACCCCGGGACAGGGCCTGGATGGCTACACCTTC
CASSTPGQGLDGYTF
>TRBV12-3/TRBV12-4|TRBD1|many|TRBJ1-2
TGTGCCAGCAGCGCACAGGGGCGACGTGGCTACACCTTC
CASSAQGRRGYTF
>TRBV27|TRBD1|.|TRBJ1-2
TGTGCCAGCACGTCGACCGGGACAGTGGGAGGCTACACCTTC
CASTSTGTVGGYTF
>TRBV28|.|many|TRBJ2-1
TGTGCCAGCAGTTTATCAGGACTACAATCCTACAATGAGCAGTTCTTC
CASSLSGLQSYNEQFF
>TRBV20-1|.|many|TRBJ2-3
TGCAGTGCTCGTCGGGATAGCACAGATACGCAGTATTTT
CSARRDSTDTQYF
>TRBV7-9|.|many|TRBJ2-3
TGTGCCAGCAGCGTAGCGTCTAGCACAGATACGCAGTATTTT
CASSVASSTDTQYF
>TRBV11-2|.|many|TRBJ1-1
TGTGCCAGCAGCTTAGACAGCATGAACACTGAAGCTTTCTTT
CASSLDSMNTEAFF